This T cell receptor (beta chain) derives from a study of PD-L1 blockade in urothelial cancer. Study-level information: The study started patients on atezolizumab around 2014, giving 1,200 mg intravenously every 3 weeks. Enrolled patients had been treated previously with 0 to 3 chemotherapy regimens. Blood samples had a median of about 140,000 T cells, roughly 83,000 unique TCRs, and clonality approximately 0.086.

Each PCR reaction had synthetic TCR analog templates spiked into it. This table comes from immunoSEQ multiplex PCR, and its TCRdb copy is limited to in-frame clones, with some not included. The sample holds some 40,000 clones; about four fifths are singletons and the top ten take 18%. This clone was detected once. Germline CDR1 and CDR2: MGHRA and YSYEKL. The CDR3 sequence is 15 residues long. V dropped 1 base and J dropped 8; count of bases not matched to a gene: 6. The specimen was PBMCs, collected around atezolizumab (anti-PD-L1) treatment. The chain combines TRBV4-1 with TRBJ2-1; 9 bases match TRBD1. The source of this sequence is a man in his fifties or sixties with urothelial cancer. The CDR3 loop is CASSQGPGQGDEQFF. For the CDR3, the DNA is TGCGCCAGCAGCCAAGGACCGGGACAGGGTGATGAGCAGTTCTTC.